The clone carrying this TCR beta chain has a handful of counts. As yet, its antigen is unknown. V was clipped by 0 bases and J by 6 bases; unmatched bases: 7. Germline V gene sequence: CDR1 SGHTA, CDR2 FQGTGA. The CDR3 covers 16 residues. Clones were read by immunoSEQ multiplex PCR, and TCRdb kept only the in-frame ones, dropping some. This sample has roughly 130,000 clones, with around three quarters found just once. The sample is drawn from a study of cytotoxic CD8 clonotypes in ibrutinib-treated CLL. General observations from the study: Treatment left the uncommon public clonotypes either contracted or stable in frequency.

This sequence joins TRBV7-3 and TRBJ2-2; TRBD1 agrees at 7 bases. The receptor was derived from a human donor with chronic lymphocytic leukemia. Sequenced here: PBMCs, sampled after 12 months of ibrutinib treatment. CDR3 in amino acids: CASSLTGQVRAGELFF. The CDR3 DNA sequence: TGTGCCAGCAGCTTAACCGGACAGGTTCGGGCCGGGGAGCTGTTTTTT.